One sample yielded the 27 T cell receptor beta chains listed below, sequenced in a study of T cell responses to AZD1222 COVID-19 vaccine (dated by TCRdb to the early 2020s). Sample time point, as interpreted from the label and publication: baseline before first vaccination. The method behind the library was the immunoSEQ multiplex PCR assay. In TCRdb, the immuneACCESS table is reduced to in-frame sequences with V and J assigned. These tables do not hold every clone; where another copy was compared, an unresolved V gene accounts for under half, and the others remain unexplained. Here the sample has 150,000 to 180,000 clones; about nine tenths occur a single time. Approximately 2% of the sample lies in the top ten. This specimen consisted of peripheral blood, obtained on day 0 of AZD1222 vaccination. These receptors came from an adult in good health.

V and J are TRBV5-1 and TRBJ2-7; TRBD2 matches at 7 bases. The V gene's germline CDR1 is SGHRS and CDR2 YFSETQ. This CDR3 contains 15 residues. The ends lost 0 bases at V and 3 bases at J; junction bases unmatched: 6. The CDR3 DNA sequence: TGCGCCAGCAGCTTGGACTGGGGCGGGAGCTACGAGCAGTACTTC. Translation: CASSLDWGGSYEQYF.

The count of this clone is one. The rearrangement uses TRBV6-5 and TRBJ1-5; D remains unclear. This CDR3 spans 15 amino acids. Germline V gene lookup returns CDR1 MNHEY and CDR2 SVGAGI. Trimming removed 0 bases at V and 2 bases at J, with 8 bases between. The CDR3 loop reads CASSYSSGGNQPQHF. The CDR3 DNA reads TGTGCCAGCAGTTACTCGTCCGGAGGCAATCAGCCCCAGCATTTT.

J is TRBJ1-1 and V is TRBV28; TRBD1 matches 9 bases. This CDR3 spans 15 amino acids. The germline gives CDR1 MDHEN, CDR2 SYDVKM. The trim removed 4 bases at V and 1 base at J, leaving 4 bases unmatched. The CDR3 reads CASSSQGARNTEAFF. The CDR3 coding sequence is TGTGCCAGCAGTTCACAGGGGGCGAGGAACACTGAAGCTTTCTTT. Complete variable domain (other parts from reference TRBV28 and TRBJ1-1): DVKVTQSSRYLVKRTGEKVFLECVQDMDHENMFWYRQDPGLGLRLIYFSYDVKMKEKGDIPEGYSVSREKKERFSLILESASTNQTSMYLCASSSQGARNTEAFFGQGTRLTVV.

The V gene is TRBV4-3, the J gene TRBJ1-2; D remains unclear. Trimming shortened V by 0 bases and J by 4 bases, and 9 bases separated the two germline ends. The CDR3 covers 14 residues. Germline values: CDR1 LGHNA, CDR2 YSLEER. Here the CDR3 DNA reads TGCGCCAGCAGCCAAGATCTGAAAATCTATGGCTACACCTTC. Translation: CASSQDLKIYGYTF.

The chain is built from TRBV28 and TRBJ1-5, with D tentatively TRBD1 (5 bases). V dropped 6 bases and J dropped 0 bases, with 21 bases sitting between them. This CDR3 spans 18 amino acids. Germline CDR1 is MDHEN and CDR2 is SYDVKM. Here the CDR3 DNA reads TGTGCCAGCAGCTCGACAGAGCTAAGCTCTTATAGCAATCAGCCCCAGCATTTT. It translates to CASSSTELSSYSNQPQHF. The variable domain in full, with the rest retrieved from reference TRBV28 and TRBJ1-5, is DVKVTQSSRYLVKRTGEKVFLECVQDMDHENMFWYRQDPGLGLRLIYFSYDVKMKEKGDIPEGYSVSREKKERFSLILESASTNQTSMYLCASSSTELSSYSNQPQHFGDGTRLSIL.

The chain is built from TRBV5-6 and TRBJ2-7; D tentatively fits TRBD1 or TRBD2 (5 bases each). The CDR3 covers 15 residues. Germline loops: CDR1 SGHDT, CDR2 YYEEEE. Trimming took 3 bases from V and 2 from J, leaving 15 bases between them. In DNA, the CDR3 is TGTGCCAGCAGCTACCGGGACGCAGGCACCTACGAGCAGTACTTC. Its translation is CASSYRDAGTYEQYF.

The V and J genes are TRBV6-5 and TRBJ2-5; D might be TRBD2 (6 bases). The germline CDR1 and CDR2 sequences are MNHEY and SVGAGI. The V end was cut by 6 bases, the J end by 4 bases, with 9 bases between. The length of the CDR3 is 12 residues. The CDR3 DNA is TGTGCCAGCAGCGCAGCGGGAGAGACCCAGTACTTC. Its protein product is CASSAAGETQYF.

This clone is a singleton in its sample. This chain uses TRBV9 with TRBJ1-6, with TRBD1 as a possible D gene (6 bases). Trimming removed 4 bases from V and 7 bases from J, with 15 bases in between. This CDR3 has 15 residues. The germline CDR1 and CDR2 sequences are SGDLS and YYNGEE. In DNA, the CDR3 is TGTGCCAGCAGCCTCAGGGGAGGGCCCAATTCACCCCTCCACTTT. Protein: CASSLRGGPNSPLHF.

The chain is built from TRBV5-1 and TRBJ1-1, with 10 bases lining up with TRBD1. Trimming cost V 0 bases and J 6 bases; bases outside gene matches: 2. This CDR3 is built from 14 residues. Looked up from germline, CDR1 is SGHRS and CDR2 is YFSETQ. The CDR3: CASSLGGQGSEAFF. CDR3 nucleotides: TGCGCCAGCAGCTTGGGGGGACAGGGGTCTGAAGCTTTCTTT.

This chain joins TRBV7-2 and TRBJ1-2; D may be TRBD1 (5 bases). V was shortened by 4 bases and J by 11 bases, with 20 bases between the two germline ends. This CDR3 contains 14 residues. Germline CDR1 reads SGHTA; CDR2 reads FQGNSA. CDR3 amino acids: CASSSTDTYERYTF. Written as DNA, the CDR3 is TGTGCCAGCAGCTCGACAGATACATACGAGCGGTACACCTTC.

The rearrangement joins TRBV6-5 to TRBJ1-6, with D perhaps TRBD1 (5 bases). The length of the CDR3 is 15 residues. The V end was cut by 2 bases, the J end by 9 bases, with 14 bases between. The germline gives CDR1 MNHEY, CDR2 SVGAGI. CDR3 amino acids: CASSYAGQGSSPLHF. In DNA form, the CDR3 reads TGTGCCAGCAGTTACGCCGGGCAGGGATCTTCACCCCTCCACTTT.

This sequence joins TRBV29-1 and TRBJ1-2; weak D call: TRBD1 (5 bases). The CDR3 has 12 residues. V was shortened by 2 bases and J by 4 bases, with 8 bases between the two germline ends. Germline V gives CDR1 SQVTM, CDR2 ANQGSEA. CDR3 loop: CSVETGAYGYTF. The CDR3 nucleotides read TGCAGCGTTGAAACAGGAGCCTATGGCTACACCTTC.

This clone was observed a single time. This chain connects TRBV28 to TRBJ1-5; weak D call: TRBD1 (5 bases). Germline CDR1 MDHEN, CDR2 SYDVKM. V gave up 5 bases and J gave up 4 bases, with 15 bases separating them. CDR3 size: 15 residues. CDR3 nucleotides: TGTGCCAGCAGTGGGGGGACTGGAGGGAATCAGCCCCAGCATTTT. This translates into CASSGGTGGNQPQHF. Looking up the rest from reference TRBV28 and TRBJ1-5 gives the full variable domain: DVKVTQSSRYLVKRTGEKVFLECVQDMDHENMFWYRQDPGLGLRLIYFSYDVKMKEKGDIPEGYSVSREKKERFSLILESASTNQTSMYLCASSGGTGGNQPQHFGDGTRLSIL.

V is TRBV24-1 and J is TRBJ2-7; 7 bases map to TRBD2. J was trimmed by 6 bases and V by 4 bases; bases with no gene match: 8. The CDR3 loop spans 14 amino acids. From germline, CDR1 is KGHDR and CDR2 SFDVKD. The CDR3 reads CATSETHPGGEQYF. The CDR3 DNA reads TGTGCCACCAGTGAGACCCATCCGGGGGGCGAGCAGTACTTC.

The rearrangement joins TRBV18 to TRBJ1-2; D gene ambiguous. V was pared by 6 bases and J by 0 bases, with 14 bases between. Germline CDR1 KGHSH, CDR2 LQKENI. The CDR3 spans 15 residues. CDR3 nucleotides: TGTGCCAGCTCTCCCAACACGGCTACTAACTATGGCTACACCTTC. Encoded protein: CASSPNTATNYGYTF.

V usage is TRBV19 and J usage is TRBJ1-1; 7 bases align to TRBD1. This CDR3 is 12 amino acids long. CDR1 LNHDA and CDR2 SQIVND come from the germline V gene (reference sequence). V was pared by 7 bases and J by 8 bases, with 7 bases of the junction left unmatched. CDR3 DNA: TGTGCCAGTACCCTAGGGGGACAGGAAGCTTTCTTT. As protein: CASTLGGQEAFF.

V gene TRBV7-6 combines with J gene TRBJ2-1; D may be TRBD1 or TRBD2 (5 bases each). Germline lookup yields CDR1 SGHVS and CDR2 FNYEAQ. The CDR3 is 18 residues long. V lost 1 base to trimming and J lost 5 bases, with 21 bases between them. The CDR3 sequence: CASSLDLQGPGIDNEQFF. CDR3 bases: TGTGCCAGCAGCTTAGACCTCCAGGGACCAGGGATCGACAATGAGCAGTTCTTC. Together with reference TRBV7-6 and TRBJ2-1, the CDR3 gives the full variable domain: GAGVSQSPRYKVTKRGQDVALRCDPISGHVSLYWYRQALGQGPEFLTYFNYEAQQDKSGLPNDRFSAERPEGSISTLTIQRTEQRDSAMYRCASSLDLQGPGIDNEQFFGPGTRLTVL.

V is TRBV19 and J is TRBJ2-1; 8 nucleotides align to TRBD1. Germline V gene lookup returns CDR1 LNHDA and CDR2 SQIVND (reference sequence). V lost 4 bases and J lost 6; bases outside the gene matches: 14. This CDR3 is built from 17 residues. CDR3: CASSKNGQGIRGNEQFF. The CDR3 nucleotides are TGTGCCAGTAGTAAGAACGGACAGGGTATAAGAGGCAATGAGCAGTTCTTC.

The chain links TRBV28 to TRBJ1-2; TRBD1 is a possible D gene (5 bases). The CDR3 sequence is 13 residues long. CDR1 and CDR2 (germline): MDHEN, SYDVKM. Trimming shortened V by 10 bases and J by 7 bases, and 19 bases separated the two germline ends. As DNA, the CDR3 is TGTGCCACAATCGGGACGGGATATAGTGGCTACACCTTC. It translates to CATIGTGYSGYTF.

The chain has TRBV15 and TRBJ2-1, with D hard to call. Germline V lookup: CDR1 LNHNV, CDR2 YYDKDF (reference sequence). The CDR3 is 15 amino acids. The V end was cut by 0 bases, the J end by 6 bases, with 12 bases between. CDR3 in amino acids: CATSRDHRLGNEQFF. CDR3 nucleotides: TGTGCCACCAGCAGAGATCACCGATTGGGCAATGAGCAGTTCTTC.

This clone was detected ten times or more. The V call is TRBV5-1, the J call TRBJ1-1; D not certain. This CDR3 has 11 residues. CDR1 and CDR2 (germline): SGHRS, YFSETQ. V lost 4 bases and J 0 bases, leaving 1 base between the germline ends. The CDR3, as DNA: TGCGCCAGCAGCATGAACACTGAAGCTTTCTTT. Translating it yields CASSMNTEAFF.

The rearrangement links TRBV6-6 to TRBJ1-2, with 9 bases that match TRBD1. Germline CDR1 MNHNY, CDR2 SVGAGI (reference sequence). The CDR3 length is 16 residues. V was clipped by 4 bases and J by 4 bases; unmatched bases: 10. The CDR3 DNA reads as TGTGCCAGCAGTTCCCTTCCGGGACAGGGTGTCTATGGCTACACCTTC. Protein: CASSSLPGQGVYGYTF.

This clone was seen a few times. V usage is TRBV28 and J usage is TRBJ1-2; TRBD1 is a possible D gene (6 bases). This CDR3 comprises 13 residues. Trimming stripped 5 bases from V and 8 bases from J, with 15 bases between. The germline V gene encodes CDR1 MDHEN and CDR2 SYDVKM. The CDR3 bases are TGTGCCAGCAGTCATCACAGGGAGGGAGGCTACACCTTC. The encoded protein is CASSHHREGGYTF.

The chain recombines TRBV2 with TRBJ1-1; D not resolved. The CDR3 is 14 amino acids. From germline, CDR1 is SNHLY and CDR2 FYNNEI. V lost 5 bases, J lost 0 bases, and 10 bases lay in between. CDR3 loop: CASSIGEVNTEAFF. The CDR3 region has the DNA TGTGCCAGCAGTATCGGGGAAGTGAACACTGAAGCTTTCTTT. Full variable domain (remainder filled in from reference TRBV2 and TRBJ1-1): EPEVTQTPSHQVTQMGQEVILRCVPISNHLYFYWYRQILGQKVEFLVSFYNNEISEKSEIFDDQFSVERPDGSNFTLKIRSTKLEDSAMYFCASSIGEVNTEAFFGQGTRLTVV.

The rearrangement links TRBV27 to TRBJ2-1; 11 nucleotides match TRBD2. Unmatched junction bases numbered 12, after V lost 5 bases and J lost 9 bases. The CDR3 contains 16 residues. Germline assignment: CDR1 MNHEY and CDR2 SMNVEV (reference sequence). CDR3 protein: CASSPLTSGKLFEQFF. The CDR3 bases are TGTGCCAGCAGTCCACTGACTAGCGGGAAGCTTTTTGAGCAGTTCTTC.

This clone has just a few counts. V and J are TRBV11-3 and TRBJ2-1, with a weak D call TRBD1 (9 bases). Germline loops: CDR1 SGHNT, CDR2 YENEEA. The CDR3 is 17 amino acids. V lost 1 base to trimming and J lost 10 bases, with 23 bases between them. The CDR3 nucleotides read TGTGCCAGCAGCTTAGGGGACAGGGTACGAACTAGCGGAGAGCAGTTCTTC. Its translation is CASSLGDRVRTSGEQFF.

The rearrangement joins TRBV6-5 to TRBJ1-1; D is perhaps TRBD1 (5 bases). Trimming left V 6 bases short and J 1 base short, with 15 bases between. Germline CDR1 and CDR2: MNHEY and SVGAGI. The CDR3 spans 15 residues. This chain's CDR3 is CASRPEGRANTEAFF. CDR3 DNA sequence: TGTGCCAGCAGGCCCGAGGGCAGGGCGAACACTGAAGCTTTCTTT.